This TCR beta chain derives from a study of control samples from healthy donors and cancer patients. This clone was counted only a few times. Trimming shortened V by 7 bases and J by 2 bases, and 12 bases separated the two germline ends. Germline V gives CDR1 LNHDA, CDR2 SQIVND (reference sequence). CDR3 length: 15 residues. The protocol was immunoSEQ multiplex PCR, while the TCRdb copy is restricted to in-frame clones and leaves out a portion. The sample shows around 77,000 clones, 85% to 95% of them seen only once. Specimen: blood. The rearrangement uses TRBV19 and TRBJ2-6; tentative D call: TRBD2 (5 bases). The source of this sequence is a woman between 55 and 75 years old in good health. CDR3 amino acids: CASTPGSTGANVLTF. The CDR3 DNA follows: TGTGCCAGTACCCCTGGGAGTACTGGGGCCAACGTCCTGACTTTC.